The 17 T cell receptor beta chains presented below share a single source sample, sequenced in a study of cytomegalovirus exposure and HLA in healthy donors. 60 Vbeta and 13 Jbeta primers were used in PCR. Data came from immunoSEQ multiplex PCR; TCRdb stores just in-frame clones and leaves some out. The table lists 90,000 to 150,000 clones, 63% of them singletons. Sequencing input: PBMCs. The source is a middle-aged man in good health and CMV-seropositive.

The chain carries TRBV5-1 and TRBJ2-7; 7 bases are a match to TRBD2. V shed 3 bases and J 2 bases; nucleotides not matched to a gene: 2. Per germline, CDR1 SGHRS and CDR2 YFSETQ. This CDR3 is 13 amino acids long. The chain's CDR3 is CASSSSGPYEQYF. CDR3 nucleotide sequence: TGCGCCAGCAGCTCTAGCGGCCCCTACGAGCAGTACTTC.

The table lists this clone with a few counts. V and J are TRBV21-1 and TRBJ1-1. TRBV21-1 is deemed a pseudogene. This CDR3 has 17 residues. Written as DNA, the CDR3 is TGTGCCAGCAGCAATAAGGGCTTAAGACTGACGAGATCGGGGGCTTTCTTT. This gives the protein CASSNKGLRLTRSGAFF.

V and J are TRBV29-1 and TRBJ2-5, with D perhaps matching TRBD1 (5 bases). This CDR3 contains 13 residues. V was cut by 4 bases and J by 3 bases, with 12 bases left in between. Germline CDR1 and CDR2: SQVTM and ANQGSEA. The CDR3 coding sequence is TGCAGCGTTGCGGGCGCAGGGAAAGAGACCCAGTACTTC. Protein sequence: CSVAGAGKETQYF.

The chain combines TRBV6-6 with TRBJ2-1; 7 bases are shared with TRBD2. Germline V gene sequence: CDR1 MNHNY, CDR2 SVGAGI (reference sequence). V gave up 3 bases and J gave up 8 bases; unmatched junction bases: 13. This CDR3 has 16 amino acids. The CDR3 DNA reads TGTGCCAGCAGTTATTCTCGGGTAGCGGGTAAATATGAGCAGTTCTTC. As protein: CASSYSRVAGKYEQFF.

This clone occurred a few times. The chain recombines TRBV30 with TRBJ1-3, with D maybe TRBD1 (6 bases). With 0 bases removed from V and 4 bases from J, the gap between germline ends came to 13 bases. The germline V gene has CDR1 GTSNPN and CDR2 SVGIG (reference sequence). This CDR3 has 15 residues. The CDR3 coding sequence is TGTGCCTGGAGTGTCTTGACAGGCGGGGGAAACACCATATATTTT. It encodes CAWSVLTGGGNTIYF.

The V and J genes are TRBV28 and TRBJ2-7; 12 positions agree with TRBD1. CDR1 MDHEN and CDR2 SYDVKM come from the germline V gene. The junction had 5 bases not matched to a gene; V was cut back by 4 bases and J by 7 bases. The CDR3 runs 14 residues. Written as DNA, the CDR3 is TGTGCCAGCAGTTACCGGGACAGGGGGCGAGAGCAGTACTTC. Translating gives CASSYRDRGREQYF.

This clone was found a few times. V usage is TRBV5-1 and J usage is TRBJ1-4; 8 bases fit TRBD1. Germline values: CDR1 SGHRS, CDR2 YFSETQ. The V and J ends lost 4 bases and 6 bases, in that order; junction bases with no gene match: 5. There are 14 residues in the CDR3. CDR3 protein: CASSQTGGDEKLFF. In DNA form, the CDR3 reads TGCGCCAGCAGCCAAACAGGGGGAGATGAAAAACTGTTTTTT.

The rearrangement joins TRBV11-2 to TRBJ2-7, with 9 bases lining up with TRBD1. V was clipped by 7 bases and J by 4 bases; unmatched bases: 11. There are 15 residues in the CDR3. Germline V gives CDR1 SGHAT, CDR2 FQNNGV. CDR3 protein: CASNNIWTGAYEQYF. The CDR3 DNA reads TGTGCCAGCAACAATATTTGGACAGGGGCATACGAGCAGTACTTC. Variable domain in full (rest from reference TRBV11-2 and TRBJ2-7): EAGVAQSPRYKIIEKRQSVAFWCNPISGHATLYWYQQILGQGPKLLIQFQNNGVVDDSQLPKDRFSAERLKGVDSTLKIQPAKLEDSAVYLCASNNIWTGAYEQYFGPGTRLTVT.

The chain is built from TRBV6-5 and TRBJ2-1; tentative D call: TRBD1 (6 bases). Trimming shortened V by 6 bases and J by 6 bases, and 6 bases separated the two germline ends. This CDR3 is built from 11 residues. Germline CDR1 reads MNHEY; CDR2 reads SVGAGI. As DNA, the CDR3 is TGTGCCAGCAGACAGGGCAATGAGCAGTTCTTC. Translating gives CASRQGNEQFF.

This rearrangement joins TRBV6-1 to TRBJ1-5; no reliable D call. The length of the CDR3 is 13 residues. With 1 base removed from V and 6 bases from J, the gap between germline ends came to 7 bases. The V gene's germline CDR1 is MNHNS and CDR2 SASEGT. Here the CDR3 DNA reads TGTGCCAGCAGTGAAGTAAATAGTCAGCCCCAGCATTTT. Its protein is CASSEVNSQPQHF.

This clone has more than one count but fewer than ten. The chain joins TRBV7-2 to TRBJ1-1, with a possible D match to TRBD1 (6 bases). The CDR3 is made up of 14 amino acids. Germline-derived CDR1 and CDR2 are SGHTA and FQGNSA. V gave up 5 bases and J gave up 4 bases, with 14 bases separating them. The CDR3 region has the DNA TGTGCCAGCAGCCTACAAACAGGGAGCACTGAAGCTTTCTTT. Its protein is CASSLQTGSTEAFF.

The DNA of the CDR3 is TGTGCCAGCAGCTCCGGGACAGGAGTTTATGGCTACACCTTC. Translation: CASSSGTGVYGYTF. The chain uses TRBV28 and TRBJ1-2; the match to TRBD1 covers 8 bases. Germline CDR1 MDHEN, CDR2 SYDVKM. The V gene end was trimmed by 6 bases and the J gene end by 5 bases; junction bases not matched to a gene: 8. The CDR3 has 14 residues.

The chain has TRBV2 and TRBJ2-7; TRBD1 aligns across 10 bases. Per germline, CDR1 SNHLY and CDR2 FYNNEI. CDR3 length equals 12 residues. V lost 4 bases to trimming and J lost 6 bases; unmatched junction nucleotides: 0. The CDR3 DNA is TGTGCCAGCAGTGGGACAGGGGGCGAGCAGTACTTC. It translates to CASSGTGGEQYF.

This sequence joins TRBV28 and TRBJ2-2; 8 bases match TRBD1. The CDR3 loop spans 17 amino acids. Losses at the gene ends were 6 bases for V and 6 bases for J; bases not matched to a gene: 15. CDR1 is MDHEN, CDR2 SYDVKM, per germline. CDR3 nucleotide sequence: TGTGCCAGCAGACCCCTCCAGGGCAGGGGGCGCCCCGGGGAGCTGTTTTTT. Translation: CASRPLQGRGRPGELFF.

This clone appeared a few times. The V and J genes are TRBV4-1 and TRBJ1-5, with D maybe TRBD1 (6 bases). The CDR3 extends over 15 amino acids. The germline V gene has CDR1 MGHRA and CDR2 YSYEKL. The V and J ends lost 4 bases and 1 base respectively, with 11 bases between them. The CDR3, as DNA: TGCGCCAGCAGCCCCAGGGGTGACAGCAATCAGCCCCAGCATTTT. It encodes CASSPRGDSNQPQHF.

This clone was observed a few times. V gene TRBV6-6 combines with J gene TRBJ1-1, with 8 bases aligning to TRBD1. Germline trimming cut 5 bases from V and 5 bases from J; bases unmatched to any gene: 10. CDR1 MNHNY and CDR2 SVGAGI come from the germline V gene (reference sequence). The CDR3 is made up of 15 amino acids. CDR3 DNA sequence: TGTGCCAGCAGTCTTCTTAAACAGGGGGGGACTGAAGCTTTCTTT. Its translation: CASSLLKQGGTEAFF.

This clone occurred a few times. The chain uses TRBV2 and TRBJ1-1; D is undetermined. The germline gives CDR1 SNHLY, CDR2 FYNNEI. V gave up 4 bases and J gave up 5 bases, with 11 bases separating them. The CDR3 runs 13 residues. The CDR3 coding sequence is TGTGCCAGCAGTGCCGCGGAGCGGACTGAAGCTTTCTTT. Residues: CASSAAERTEAFF.